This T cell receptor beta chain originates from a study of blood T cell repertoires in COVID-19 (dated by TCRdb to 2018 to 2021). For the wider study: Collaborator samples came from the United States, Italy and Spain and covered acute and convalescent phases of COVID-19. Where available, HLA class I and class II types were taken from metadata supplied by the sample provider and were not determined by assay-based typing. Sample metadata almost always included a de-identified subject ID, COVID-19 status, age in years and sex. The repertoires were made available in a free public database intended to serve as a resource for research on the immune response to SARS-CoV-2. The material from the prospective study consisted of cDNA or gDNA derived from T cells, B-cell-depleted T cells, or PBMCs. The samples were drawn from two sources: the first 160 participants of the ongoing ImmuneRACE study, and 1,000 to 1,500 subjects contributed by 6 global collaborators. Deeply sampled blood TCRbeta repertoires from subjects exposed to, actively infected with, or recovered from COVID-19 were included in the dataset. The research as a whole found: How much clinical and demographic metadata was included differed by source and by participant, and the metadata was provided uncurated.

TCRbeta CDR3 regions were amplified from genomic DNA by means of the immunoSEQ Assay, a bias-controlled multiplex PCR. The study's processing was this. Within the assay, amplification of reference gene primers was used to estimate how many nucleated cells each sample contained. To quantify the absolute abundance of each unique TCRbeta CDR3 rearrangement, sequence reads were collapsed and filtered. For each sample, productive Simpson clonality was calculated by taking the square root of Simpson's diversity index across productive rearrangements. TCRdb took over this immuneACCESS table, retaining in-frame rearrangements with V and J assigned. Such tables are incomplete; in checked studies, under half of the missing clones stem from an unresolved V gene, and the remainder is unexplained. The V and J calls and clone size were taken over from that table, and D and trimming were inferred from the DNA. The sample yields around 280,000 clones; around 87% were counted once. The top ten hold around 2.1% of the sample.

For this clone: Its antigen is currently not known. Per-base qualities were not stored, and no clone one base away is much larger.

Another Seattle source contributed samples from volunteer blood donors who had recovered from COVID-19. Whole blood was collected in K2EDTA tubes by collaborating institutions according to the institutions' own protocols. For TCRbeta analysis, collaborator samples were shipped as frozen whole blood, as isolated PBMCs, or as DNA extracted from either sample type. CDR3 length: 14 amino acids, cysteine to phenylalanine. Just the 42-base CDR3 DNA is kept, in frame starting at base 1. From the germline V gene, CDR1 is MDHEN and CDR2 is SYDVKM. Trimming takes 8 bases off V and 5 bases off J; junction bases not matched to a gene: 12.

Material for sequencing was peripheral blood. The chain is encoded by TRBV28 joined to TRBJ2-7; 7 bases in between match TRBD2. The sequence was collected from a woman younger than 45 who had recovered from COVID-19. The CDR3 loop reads CASQSAGAGHEQYF. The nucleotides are TGTGCCAGCCAGAGTGCGGGAGCGGGCCACGAGCAGTACTTC.